This section outlines one T cell receptor beta chain sequence together with its context. Its antigen remains unidentified. Per-base qualities were not stored, and no clone one base away is much larger. This sample is drawn from a study of control samples from healthy donors and cancer patients (dated by TCRdb to the early 2020s). The library came from the immunoSEQ multiplex PCR assay. Here the immuneACCESS table is served through TCRdb, limited to in-frame sequences with V and J called. Missing clones are a known gap in these copies; in checked studies unresolved V genes cover under half, and the rest lacks a known reason. Recorded for this sample are roughly 120,000 clones; about 89% of them occurred a single time. Approximately 7.8% of the sample comes from the top ten. Its CDR3 holds 17 amino acids, cysteine through phenylalanine. CDR3 DNA only is kept here, 51 bases in frame from base 1. The germline V gene encodes CDR1 MNHEY and CDR2 SVGEGT. V loses 6 bases at its end and J loses 4 bases; junction bases beyond the gene matches: 10.

The clonotype originates from a woman under 30 in good health. The sample taken for sequencing was blood. The chain is assembled from TRBV6-2 or TRBV6-3 and TRBJ2-2; the junction holds 11 bases that match TRBD1. At the DNA level, the sequence is TGTGCCAGCAGCCATCCGGACAGGGGGCGAGTCACCGGGGAGCTGTTTTTT. Its protein reads: CASSHPDRGRVTGELFF.